This TCR beta chain was identified during a study of T-cell reconstitution after alpha-beta-depleted transplantation in children. Preparation of the TCRbeta library was carried out with unique molecular identifiers. TCRdb reprocessed the PCR reads with MiXCR, giving one entry per CDR3 protein. The repertoire holds some 550,000 distinct CDR3 sequences, with approximately 20% as singletons. The CDR3 is 15 amino acids. The ends were cut back, 3 bases at V and 5 bases at J, with 17 bases in the middle. In germline, CDR1 is MNHEY, CDR2 SMNVEV (reference sequence). The TCR originated in a human donor who donated a stem cell graft to a child with acute lymphoblastic leukemia. This sample comprised PBMCs from the stem cell graft donor, obtained from the stem cell graft. The V and J genes are TRBV27 and TRBJ2-7; D uncertain. DNA for the CDR3: TGTGCCAGCAGTTTTATTTCAGGCCAATTCAACGAGCAGTACTTC. It yields the protein CASSFISGQFNEQYF.